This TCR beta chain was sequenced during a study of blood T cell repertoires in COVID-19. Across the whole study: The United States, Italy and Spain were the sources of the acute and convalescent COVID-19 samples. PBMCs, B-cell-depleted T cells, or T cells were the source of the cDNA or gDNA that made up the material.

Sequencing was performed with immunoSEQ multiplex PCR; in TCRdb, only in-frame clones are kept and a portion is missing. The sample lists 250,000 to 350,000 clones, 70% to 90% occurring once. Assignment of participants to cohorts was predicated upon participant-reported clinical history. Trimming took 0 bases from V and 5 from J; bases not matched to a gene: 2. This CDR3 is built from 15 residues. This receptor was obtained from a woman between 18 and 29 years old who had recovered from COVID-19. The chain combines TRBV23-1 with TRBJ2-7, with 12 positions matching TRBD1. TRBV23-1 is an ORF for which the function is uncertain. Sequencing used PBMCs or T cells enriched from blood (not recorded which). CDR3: CASSQSGTGGNEQYF. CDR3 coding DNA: TGCGCCAGCAGTCAATCGGGGACAGGGGGCAACGAGCAGTACTTC.